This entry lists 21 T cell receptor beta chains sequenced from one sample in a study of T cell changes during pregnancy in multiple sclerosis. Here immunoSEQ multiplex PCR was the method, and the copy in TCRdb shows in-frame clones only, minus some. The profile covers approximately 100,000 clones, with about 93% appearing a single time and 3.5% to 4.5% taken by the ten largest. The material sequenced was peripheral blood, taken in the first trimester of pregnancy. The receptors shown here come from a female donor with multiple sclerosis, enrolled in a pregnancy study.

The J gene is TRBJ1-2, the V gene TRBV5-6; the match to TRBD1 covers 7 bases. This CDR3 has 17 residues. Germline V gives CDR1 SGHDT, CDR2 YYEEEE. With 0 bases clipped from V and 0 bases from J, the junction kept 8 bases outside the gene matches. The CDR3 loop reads CASSLEGPGGSNYGYTF. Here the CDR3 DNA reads TGTGCCAGCAGCTTGGAAGGCCCAGGGGGTTCTAACTATGGCTACACCTTC.

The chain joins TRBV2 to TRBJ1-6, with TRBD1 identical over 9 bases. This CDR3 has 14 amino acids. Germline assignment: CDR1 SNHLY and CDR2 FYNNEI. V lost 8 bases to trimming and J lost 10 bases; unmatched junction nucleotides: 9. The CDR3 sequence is CASGMGQGNSPLHF. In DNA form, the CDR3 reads TGTGCCAGCGGAATGGGACAGGGAAACTCACCCCTCCACTTT. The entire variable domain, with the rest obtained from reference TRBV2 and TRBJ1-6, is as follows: EPEVTQTPSHQVTQMGQEVILRCVPISNHLYFYWYRQILGQKVEFLVSFYNNEISEKSEIFDDQFSVERPDGSNFTLKIRSTKLEDSAMYFCASGMGQGNSPLHFGNGTRLTVT.

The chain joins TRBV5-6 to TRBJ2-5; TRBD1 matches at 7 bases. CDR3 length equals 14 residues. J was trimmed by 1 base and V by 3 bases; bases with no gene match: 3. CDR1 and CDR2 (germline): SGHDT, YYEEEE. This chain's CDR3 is CASSSGTAQETQYF. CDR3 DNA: TGTGCCAGCAGCTCGGGGACAGCCCAAGAGACCCAGTACTTC.

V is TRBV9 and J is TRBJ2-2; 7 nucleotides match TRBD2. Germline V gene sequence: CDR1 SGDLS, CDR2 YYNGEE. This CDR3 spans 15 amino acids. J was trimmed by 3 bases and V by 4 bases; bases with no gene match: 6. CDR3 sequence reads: CASSPTAGDTGELFF. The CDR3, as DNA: TGTGCCAGCAGCCCGACGGCGGGGGACACCGGGGAGCTGTTTTTT.

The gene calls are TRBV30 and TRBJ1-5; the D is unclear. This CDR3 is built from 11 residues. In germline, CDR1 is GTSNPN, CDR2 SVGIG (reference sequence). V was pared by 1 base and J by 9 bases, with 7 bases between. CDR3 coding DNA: TGTGCCTGGAGTGCCGGAGGGCCCCAGCATTTT. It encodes CAWSAGGPQHF.

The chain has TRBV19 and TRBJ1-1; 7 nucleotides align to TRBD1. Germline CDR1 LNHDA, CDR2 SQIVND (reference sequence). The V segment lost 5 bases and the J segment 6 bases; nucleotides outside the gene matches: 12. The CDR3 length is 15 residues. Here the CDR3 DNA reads TGTGCCAGTAGTTATTTCCGACAGGGTCGCGCTGAAGCTTTCTTT. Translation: CASSYFRQGRAEAFF.

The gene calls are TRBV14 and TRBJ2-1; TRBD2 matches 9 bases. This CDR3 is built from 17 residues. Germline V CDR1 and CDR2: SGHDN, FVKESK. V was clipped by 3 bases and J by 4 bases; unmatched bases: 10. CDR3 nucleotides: TGTGCCAGCAGCCATCAAAGTCTCAGCGGGGGGTACAATGAGCAGTTCTTC. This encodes CASSHQSLSGGYNEQFF.

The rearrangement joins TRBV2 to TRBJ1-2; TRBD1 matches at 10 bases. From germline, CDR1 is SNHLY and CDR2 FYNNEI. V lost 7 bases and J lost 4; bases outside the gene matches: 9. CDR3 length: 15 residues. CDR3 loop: CASKKTGGGIYGYTF. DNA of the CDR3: TGTGCCAGCAAAAAGACAGGGGGCGGAATCTATGGCTACACCTTC.

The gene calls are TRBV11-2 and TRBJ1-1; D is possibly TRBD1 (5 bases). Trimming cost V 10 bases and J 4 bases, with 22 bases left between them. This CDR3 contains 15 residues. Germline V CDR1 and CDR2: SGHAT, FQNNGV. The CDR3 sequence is CATHPWGVRRTEAFF. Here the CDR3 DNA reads TGTGCCACCCACCCTTGGGGGGTACGGCGCACTGAAGCTTTCTTT.

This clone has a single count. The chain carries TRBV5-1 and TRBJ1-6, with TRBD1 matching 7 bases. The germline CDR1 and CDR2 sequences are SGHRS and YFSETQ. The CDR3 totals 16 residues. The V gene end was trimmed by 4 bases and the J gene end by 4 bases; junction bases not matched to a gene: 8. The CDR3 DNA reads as TGCGCCAGCAGCGTAGGGACAGCTCTATATAATTCACCCCTCCACTTT. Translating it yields CASSVGTALYNSPLHF.

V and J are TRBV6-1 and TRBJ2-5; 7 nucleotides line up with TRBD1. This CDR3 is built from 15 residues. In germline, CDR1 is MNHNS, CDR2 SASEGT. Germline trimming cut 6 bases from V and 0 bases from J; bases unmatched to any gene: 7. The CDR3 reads CASRTGTVYQETQYF. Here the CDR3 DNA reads TGTGCCAGCAGGACCGGGACAGTGTACCAAGAGACCCAGTACTTC.

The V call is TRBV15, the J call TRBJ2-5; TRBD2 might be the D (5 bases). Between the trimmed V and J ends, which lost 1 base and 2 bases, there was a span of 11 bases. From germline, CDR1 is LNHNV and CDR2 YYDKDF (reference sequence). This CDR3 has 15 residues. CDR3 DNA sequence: TGTGCCACCAGCAGAGCTAGAGGGAGACAAGAGACCCAGTACTTC. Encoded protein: CATSRARGRQETQYF.

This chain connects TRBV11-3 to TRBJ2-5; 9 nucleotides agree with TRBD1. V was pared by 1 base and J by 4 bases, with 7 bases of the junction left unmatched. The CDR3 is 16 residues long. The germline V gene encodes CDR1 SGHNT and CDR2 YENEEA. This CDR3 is CASSLGRGQGRETQYF. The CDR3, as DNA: TGTGCCAGCAGCTTAGGACGAGGACAGGGGCGAGAGACCCAGTACTTC.

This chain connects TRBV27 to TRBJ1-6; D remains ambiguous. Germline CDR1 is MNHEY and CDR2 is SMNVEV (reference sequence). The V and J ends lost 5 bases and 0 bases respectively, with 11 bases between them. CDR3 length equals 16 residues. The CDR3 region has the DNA TGTGCCAGCAGTCCTCACGGTAGCTCCTATAATTCACCCCTCCACTTT. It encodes CASSPHGSSYNSPLHF.

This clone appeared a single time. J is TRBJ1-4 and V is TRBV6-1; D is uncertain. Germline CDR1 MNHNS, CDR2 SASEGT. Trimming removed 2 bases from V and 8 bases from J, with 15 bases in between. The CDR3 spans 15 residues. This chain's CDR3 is CASSESGWVEEKLFF. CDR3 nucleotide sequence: TGTGCCAGCAGTGAATCGGGGTGGGTAGAGGAAAAACTGTTTTTT.

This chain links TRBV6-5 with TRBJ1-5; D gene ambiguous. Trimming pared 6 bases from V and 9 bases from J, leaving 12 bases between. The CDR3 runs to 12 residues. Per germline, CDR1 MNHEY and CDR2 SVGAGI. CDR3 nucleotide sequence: TGTGCCAGCAGCGCAGCGGGAGGGCCCCAGCATTTT. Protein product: CASSAAGGPQHF.

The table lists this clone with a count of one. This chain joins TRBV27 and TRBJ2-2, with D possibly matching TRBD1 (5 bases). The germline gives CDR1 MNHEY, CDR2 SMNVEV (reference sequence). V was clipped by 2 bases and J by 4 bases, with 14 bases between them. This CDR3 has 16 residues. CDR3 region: CASSLRWGEATGELFF. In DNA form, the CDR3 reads TGTGCCAGCAGTTTACGTTGGGGCGAGGCCACCGGGGAGCTGTTTTTT.

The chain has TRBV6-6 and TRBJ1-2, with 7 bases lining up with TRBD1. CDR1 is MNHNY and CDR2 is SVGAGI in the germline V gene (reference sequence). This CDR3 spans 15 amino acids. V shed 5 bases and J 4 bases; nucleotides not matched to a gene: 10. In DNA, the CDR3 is TGTGCCAGCAGTCCCCCAGGGGGAAAGGGCTATGGCTACACCTTC. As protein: CASSPPGGKGYGYTF.

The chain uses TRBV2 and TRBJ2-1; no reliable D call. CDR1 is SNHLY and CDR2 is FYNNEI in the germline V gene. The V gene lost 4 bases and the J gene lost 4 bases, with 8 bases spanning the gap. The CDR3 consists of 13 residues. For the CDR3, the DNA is TGTGCCAGCAGTGTCAACAGTTACAATGAGCAGTTCTTC. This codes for CASSVNSYNEQFF.

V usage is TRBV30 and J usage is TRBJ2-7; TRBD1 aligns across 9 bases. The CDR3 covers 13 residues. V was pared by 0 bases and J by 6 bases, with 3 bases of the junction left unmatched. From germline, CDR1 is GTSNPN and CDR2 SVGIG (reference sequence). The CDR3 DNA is TGTGCCTGGAGTGTAGGGACAGGGACCGAGCAGTACTTC. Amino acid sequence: CAWSVGTGTEQYF.

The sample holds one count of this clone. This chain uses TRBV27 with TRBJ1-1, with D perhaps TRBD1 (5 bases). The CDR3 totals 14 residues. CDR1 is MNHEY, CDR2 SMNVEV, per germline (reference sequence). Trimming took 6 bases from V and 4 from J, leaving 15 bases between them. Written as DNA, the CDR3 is TGTGCCAGCAGCTTTTTAGTTCAGGGCACTGAAGCTTTCTTT. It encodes CASSFLVQGTEAFF.